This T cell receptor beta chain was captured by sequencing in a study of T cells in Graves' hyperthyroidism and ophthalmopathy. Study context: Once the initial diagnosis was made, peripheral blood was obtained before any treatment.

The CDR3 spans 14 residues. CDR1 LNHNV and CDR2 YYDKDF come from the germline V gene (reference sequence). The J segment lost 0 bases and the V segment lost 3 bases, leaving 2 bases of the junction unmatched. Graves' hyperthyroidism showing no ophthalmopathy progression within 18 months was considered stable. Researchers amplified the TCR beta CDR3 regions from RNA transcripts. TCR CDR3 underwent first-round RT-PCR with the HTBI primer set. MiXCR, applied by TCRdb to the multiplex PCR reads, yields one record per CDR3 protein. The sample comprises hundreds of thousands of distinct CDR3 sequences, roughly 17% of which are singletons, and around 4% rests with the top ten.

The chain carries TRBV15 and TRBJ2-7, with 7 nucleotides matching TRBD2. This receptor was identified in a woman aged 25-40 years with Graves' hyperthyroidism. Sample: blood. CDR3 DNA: TGTGCCACCAGCAGGGGGGGGGTCTCCTACGAGCAGTACTTC. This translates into CATSRGGVSYEQYF.